This T cell receptor beta chain was obtained from a study of control samples from healthy donors and cancer patients. The V segment lost 1 base and the J segment 6 bases; nucleotides outside the gene matches: 2. The CDR3 has 13 residues. Germline loops: CDR1 LNHNV, CDR2 YYDKDF (reference sequence). Assay: immunoSEQ multiplex PCR; the TCRdb copy retains only in-frame clones and omits some. Here the sample spans 110,000 or so clones, 89% being singletons. The genes are TRBV15 and TRBJ1-2, with TRBD1 matching 7 bases. The receptor's source is a man aged 45 to 65 in good health. Material for sequencing was blood. CDR3 coding DNA: TGTGCCACCAGCAGAGGTACAGGGGATGGCTACACCTTC. Translating it yields CATSRGTGDGYTF.